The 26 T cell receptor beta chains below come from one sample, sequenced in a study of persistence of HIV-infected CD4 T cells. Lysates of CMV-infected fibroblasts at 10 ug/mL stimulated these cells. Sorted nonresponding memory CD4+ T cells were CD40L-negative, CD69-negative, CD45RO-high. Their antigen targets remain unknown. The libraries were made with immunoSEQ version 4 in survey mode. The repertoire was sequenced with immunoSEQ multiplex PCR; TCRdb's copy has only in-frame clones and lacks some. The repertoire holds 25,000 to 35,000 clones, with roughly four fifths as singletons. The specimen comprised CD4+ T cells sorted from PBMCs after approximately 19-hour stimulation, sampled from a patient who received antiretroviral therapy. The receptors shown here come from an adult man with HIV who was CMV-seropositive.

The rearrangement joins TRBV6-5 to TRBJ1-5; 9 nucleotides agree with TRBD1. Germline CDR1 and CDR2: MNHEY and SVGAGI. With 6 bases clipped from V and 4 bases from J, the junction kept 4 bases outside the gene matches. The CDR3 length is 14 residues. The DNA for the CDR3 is TGTGCCAGCAGCTACGGGACAGGGAATCAGCCCCAGCATTTT. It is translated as CASSYGTGNQPQHF.

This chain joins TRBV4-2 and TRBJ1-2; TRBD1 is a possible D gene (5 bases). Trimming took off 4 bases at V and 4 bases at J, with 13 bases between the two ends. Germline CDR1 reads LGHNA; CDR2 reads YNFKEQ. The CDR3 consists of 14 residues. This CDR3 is CASSPLRVSYGYTF. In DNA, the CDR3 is TGTGCCAGCAGCCCTCTCAGGGTTTCCTATGGCTACACCTTC.

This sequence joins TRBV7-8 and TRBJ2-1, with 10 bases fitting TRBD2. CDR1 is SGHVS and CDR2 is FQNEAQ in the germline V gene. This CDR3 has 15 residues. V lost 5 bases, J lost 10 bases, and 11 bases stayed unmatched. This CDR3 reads CASSPRSGGGWEQFF. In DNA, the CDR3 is TGTGCCAGCAGCCCCCGGAGCGGGGGGGGTTGGGAGCAGTTCTTC.

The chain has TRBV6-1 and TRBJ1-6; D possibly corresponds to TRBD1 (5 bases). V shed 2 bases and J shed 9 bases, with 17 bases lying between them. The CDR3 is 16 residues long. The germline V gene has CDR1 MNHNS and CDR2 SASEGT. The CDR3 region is CASSEKVRDGLSPLHF. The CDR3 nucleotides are TGTGCCAGCAGTGAAAAGGTCCGGGACGGCCTTTCACCCCTCCACTTT.

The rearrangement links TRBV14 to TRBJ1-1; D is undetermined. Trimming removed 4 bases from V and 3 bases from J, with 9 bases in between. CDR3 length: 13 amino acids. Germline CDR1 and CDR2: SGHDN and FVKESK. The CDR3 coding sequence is TGTGCCAGCAGCCCGACTCCATACACTGAAGCTTTCTTT. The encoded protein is CASSPTPYTEAFF.

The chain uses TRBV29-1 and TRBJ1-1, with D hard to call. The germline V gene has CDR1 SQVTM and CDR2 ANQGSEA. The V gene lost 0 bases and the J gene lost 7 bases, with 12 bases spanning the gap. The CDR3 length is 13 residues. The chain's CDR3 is CSVEDQEGVEAFF. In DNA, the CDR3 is TGCAGCGTTGAAGATCAGGAGGGTGTTGAAGCTTTCTTT.

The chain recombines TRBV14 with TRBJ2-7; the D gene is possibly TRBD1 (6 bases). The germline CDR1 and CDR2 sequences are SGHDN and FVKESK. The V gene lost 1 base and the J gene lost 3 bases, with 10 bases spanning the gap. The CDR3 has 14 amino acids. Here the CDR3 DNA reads TGTGCCAGCAGCCAAGTCCAGGGGCTCTACGAGCAGTACTTC. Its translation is CASSQVQGLYEQYF.

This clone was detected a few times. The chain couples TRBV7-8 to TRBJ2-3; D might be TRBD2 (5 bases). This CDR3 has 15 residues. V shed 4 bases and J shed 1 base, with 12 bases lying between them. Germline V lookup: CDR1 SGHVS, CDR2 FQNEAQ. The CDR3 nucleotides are TGTGCCAGCAGCTACGACTACCGGGGCACAGATACGCAGTATTTT. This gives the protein CASSYDYRGTDTQYF.

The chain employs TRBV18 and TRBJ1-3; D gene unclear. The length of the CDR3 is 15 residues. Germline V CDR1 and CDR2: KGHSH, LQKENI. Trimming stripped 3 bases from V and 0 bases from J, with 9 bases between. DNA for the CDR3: TGTGCCAGCTCACCCAGCGATTCCTCTGGAAACACCATATATTTT. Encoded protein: CASSPSDSSGNTIYF.

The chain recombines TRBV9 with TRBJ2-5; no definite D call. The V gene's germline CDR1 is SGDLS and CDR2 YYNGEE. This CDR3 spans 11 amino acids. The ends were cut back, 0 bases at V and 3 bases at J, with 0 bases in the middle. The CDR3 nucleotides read TGTGCCAGCAGCGTAGAAGAGACCCAGTACTTC. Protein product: CASSVEETQYF.

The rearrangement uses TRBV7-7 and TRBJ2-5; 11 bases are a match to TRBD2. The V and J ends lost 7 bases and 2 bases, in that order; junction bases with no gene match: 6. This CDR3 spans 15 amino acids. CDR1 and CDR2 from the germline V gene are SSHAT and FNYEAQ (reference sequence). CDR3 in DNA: TGTGCCAGCACCGCCGGGACTAGCGGTCAAGAGACCCAGTACTTC. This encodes CASTAGTSGQETQYF.

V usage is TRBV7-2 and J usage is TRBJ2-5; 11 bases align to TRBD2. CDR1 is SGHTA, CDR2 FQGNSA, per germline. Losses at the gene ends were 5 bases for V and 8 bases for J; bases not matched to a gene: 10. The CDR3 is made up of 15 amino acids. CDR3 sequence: CASSTEVAGGSTQYF. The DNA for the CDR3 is TGTGCCAGCAGCACAGAGGTAGCGGGGGGGAGTACCCAGTACTTC.

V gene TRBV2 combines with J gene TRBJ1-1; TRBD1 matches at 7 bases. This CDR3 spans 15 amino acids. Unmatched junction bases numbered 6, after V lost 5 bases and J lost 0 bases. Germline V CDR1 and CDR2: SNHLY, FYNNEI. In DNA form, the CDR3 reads TGTGCCAGCAGTAGGGACAGACATATGAACACTGAAGCTTTCTTT. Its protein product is CASSRDRHMNTEAFF.

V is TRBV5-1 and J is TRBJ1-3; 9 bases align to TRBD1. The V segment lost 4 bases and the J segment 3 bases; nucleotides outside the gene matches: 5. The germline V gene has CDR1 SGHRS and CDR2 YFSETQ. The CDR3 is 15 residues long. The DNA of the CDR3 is TGCGCCAGCAGCGACCGGGACAGGGATGGAAACACCATATATTTT. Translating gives CASSDRDRDGNTIYF.

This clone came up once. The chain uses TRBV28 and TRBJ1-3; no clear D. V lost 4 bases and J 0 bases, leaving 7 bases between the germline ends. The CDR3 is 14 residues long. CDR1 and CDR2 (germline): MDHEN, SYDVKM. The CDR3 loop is CASSSLPSGNTIYF. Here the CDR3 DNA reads TGTGCCAGCAGTTCCCTCCCCTCTGGAAACACCATATATTTT.

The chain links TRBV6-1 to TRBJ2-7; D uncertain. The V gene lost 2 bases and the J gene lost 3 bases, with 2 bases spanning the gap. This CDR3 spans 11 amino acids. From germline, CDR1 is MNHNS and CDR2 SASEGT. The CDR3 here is CASSELYEQYF. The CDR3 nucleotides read TGTGCCAGCAGTGAACTCTACGAGCAGTACTTC.

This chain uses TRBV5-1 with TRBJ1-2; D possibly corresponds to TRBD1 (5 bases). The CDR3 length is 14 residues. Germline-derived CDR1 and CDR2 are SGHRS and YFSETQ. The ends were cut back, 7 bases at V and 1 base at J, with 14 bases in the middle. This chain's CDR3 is CASALTVVNYGYTF. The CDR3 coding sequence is TGCGCCAGCGCCTTGACAGTTGTTAACTATGGCTACACCTTC.

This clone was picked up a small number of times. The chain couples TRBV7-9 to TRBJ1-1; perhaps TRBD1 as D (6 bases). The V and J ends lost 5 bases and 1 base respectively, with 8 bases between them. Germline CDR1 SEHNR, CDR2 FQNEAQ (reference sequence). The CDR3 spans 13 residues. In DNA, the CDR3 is TGTGCCAGCAGCCTACAGGGGAACACTGAAGCTTTCTTT. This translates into CASSLQGNTEAFF.

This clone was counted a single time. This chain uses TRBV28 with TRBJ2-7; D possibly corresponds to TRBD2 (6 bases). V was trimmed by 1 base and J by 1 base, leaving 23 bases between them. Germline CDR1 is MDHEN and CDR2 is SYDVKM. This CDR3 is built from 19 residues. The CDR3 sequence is CASSLSPRAEGGFSYEQYF. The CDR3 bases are TGTGCCAGCAGTTTATCGCCCCGGGCCGAGGGAGGCTTTTCCTACGAGCAGTACTTC.

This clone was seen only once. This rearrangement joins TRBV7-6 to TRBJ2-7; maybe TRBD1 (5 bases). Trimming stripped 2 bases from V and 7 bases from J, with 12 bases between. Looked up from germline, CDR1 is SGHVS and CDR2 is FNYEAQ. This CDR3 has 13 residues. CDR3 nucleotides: TGTGCCAGCAGCTTAAGCAGGGTTGGAGAGCAGTACTTC. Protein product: CASSLSRVGEQYF. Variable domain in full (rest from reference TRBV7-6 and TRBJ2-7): GAGVSQSPRYKVTKRGQDVALRCDPISGHVSLYWYRQALGQGPEFLTYFNYEAQQDKSGLPNDRFSAERPEGSISTLTIQRTEQRDSAMYRCASSLSRVGEQYFGPGTRLTVT.

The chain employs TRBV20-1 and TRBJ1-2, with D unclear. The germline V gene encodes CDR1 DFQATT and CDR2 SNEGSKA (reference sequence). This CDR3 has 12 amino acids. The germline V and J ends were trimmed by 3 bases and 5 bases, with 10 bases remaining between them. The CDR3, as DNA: TGCAGTGCTAGTACCCGGCTTTATGGCTACACCTTC. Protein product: CSASTRLYGYTF.

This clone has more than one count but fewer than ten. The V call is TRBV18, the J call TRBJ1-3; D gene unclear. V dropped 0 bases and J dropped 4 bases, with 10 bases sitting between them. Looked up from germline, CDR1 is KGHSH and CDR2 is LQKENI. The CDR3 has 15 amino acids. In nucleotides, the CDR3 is TGTGCCAGCTCACCACCGTCCAATAACGGAAACACCATATATTTT. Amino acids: CASSPPSNNGNTIYF.

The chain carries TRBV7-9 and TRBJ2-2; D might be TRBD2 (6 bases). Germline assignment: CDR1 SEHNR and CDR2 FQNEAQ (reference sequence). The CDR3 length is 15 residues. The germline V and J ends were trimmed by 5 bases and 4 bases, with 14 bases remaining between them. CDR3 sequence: CASSRSRGGTGELFF. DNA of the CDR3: TGTGCCAGCAGCCGATCGAGGGGAGGCACCGGGGAGCTGTTTTTT. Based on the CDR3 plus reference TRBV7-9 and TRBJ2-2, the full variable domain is DTGVSQNPRHKITKRGQNVTFRCDPISEHNRLYWYRQTLGQGPEFLTYFQNEAQLEKSRLLSDRFSAERPKGSFSTLEIQRTEQGDSAMYLCASSRSRGGTGELFFGEGSRLTVL.

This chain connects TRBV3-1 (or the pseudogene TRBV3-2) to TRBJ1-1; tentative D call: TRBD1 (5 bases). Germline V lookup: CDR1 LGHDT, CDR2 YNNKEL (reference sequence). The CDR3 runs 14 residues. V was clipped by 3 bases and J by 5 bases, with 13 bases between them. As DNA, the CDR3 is TGTGCCAGCAGCCACACAGCCGGGACGACTGAAGCTTTCTTT. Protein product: CASSHTAGTTEAFF.

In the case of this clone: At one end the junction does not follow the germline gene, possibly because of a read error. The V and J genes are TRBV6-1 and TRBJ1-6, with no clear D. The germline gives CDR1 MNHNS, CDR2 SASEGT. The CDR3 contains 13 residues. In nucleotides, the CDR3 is TGTGCCAGCAGTGACGCGAGGCGGGTAGTATCAGACTTT. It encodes CASSDARRVVSDF.

This chain's CDR3 is CSSARGGSYNEQFF. CDR3 sequence (DNA): TGCAGCTCGGCCAGGGGGGGGTCTTACAATGAGCAGTTCTTC. The V and J genes are TRBV29-1 and TRBJ2-1, with D perhaps matching TRBD1 or TRBD2 (7 bases each). The CDR3 runs 14 residues. V lost 8 bases and J lost 4, with 18 bases in between. Germline values: CDR1 SQVTM, CDR2 ANQGSEA.